Given below is one T cell receptor beta chain in context. Its antigen remains unidentified. No base quality values were provided; no much bigger clone lies one nucleotide off. This record comes from a study of blood T cell repertoires in COVID-19 (dated by TCRdb to 2020 to 2022). Broadly, across the study: ImmuneRACE Cohort 3 recovered participants were defined by two consecutive negative NP/OP PCR tests, healthcare professional clearance, or symptom resolution. Samples from collaborators originated in the United States, Italy and Spain and spanned both the acute and convalescent phases of COVID-19. The material from the prospective study consisted of cDNA or gDNA derived from T cells, B-cell-depleted T cells, or PBMCs. Deeply sampled blood TCRbeta repertoires from subjects exposed to, actively infected with, or recovered from COVID-19 were included in the dataset. The repertoires were made available in a free public database intended to serve as a resource for research on the immune response to SARS-CoV-2. The samples were drawn from two sources: the first 160 participants of the ongoing ImmuneRACE study, and 950 to 1,500 subjects contributed by 6 global collaborators. Sample metadata almost always included a de-identified subject ID, COVID-19 status, age in years and sex. Where HLA class I and class II types were available, the types were taken from metadata supplied by the sample provider, not from assay-based typing.

Participants in the prospective study were enrolled through a virtual design, were aged about 18 to 100 years, and lived in 24 United States geographic areas. In the prospective study, participants were assigned to cohorts based on the clinical history participants reported in a screening survey and a study questionnaire. Each participant in the prospective study had whole blood, serum and a nasopharyngeal or oropharyngeal swab collected by mobile phlebotomists. Additional blood draws and questionnaires over an approximately 2-month period could optionally be provided by prospective study participants. Blood samples from the prospective study were shipped frozen or at room temperature prior to DNA extraction. For CDR1 and CDR2, the germline V gene lists KGHDR and SFDVKD. The CDR3 runs 14 residues from the cysteine to the phenylalanine. Solely the CDR3 DNA is kept, with 42 bases framed from the first base. Between the V and J ends, shortened by 4 bases and 6 bases respectively, the junction contains 12 bases.

TCRbeta CDR3 regions were amplified from genomic DNA using the immunoSEQ Assay, a bias-controlled multiplex PCR. From the authors' description of their analysis: The number of nucleated cells in each sample was estimated by amplification of reference gene primers within the assay. To quantify the absolute abundance of each unique TCRbeta CDR3 rearrangement, sequence reads were collapsed and filtered. Productive Simpson clonality was computed per sample as the square root of Simpson's diversity index over productive rearrangements. In TCRdb, the immuneACCESS table is reduced to in-frame sequences with V and J assigned. These tables do not hold every clone; where another copy was compared, an unresolved V gene accounts for under half, and the others remain unexplained. V, J and clone size are those of that table, while D and trimming were read from the DNA. This sample lists about 360,000 clones; 80% to 90% were detected once. The ten largest clonotypes hold approximately 1.8% of the sample.

Study-wide conclusions, independent of this receptor: Clinical and demographic metadata were provided uncurated, with the amount varying by source and participant.

The receptor was isolated from a man aged 40-50 years in a cohort exposed to, infected with or recovered from COVID-19 (not recorded which). The sequenced material came from PBMCs or T cells enriched from blood (not recorded which). In this chain, TRBV24-1 is recombined with TRBJ2-1, and perhaps TRBD1 as D gene, on 6 matching bases. The CDR3 protein sequence reads: CATSDLGQLNEQFF. Here is the DNA: TGTGCCACCAGTGACCTAGGACAGCTCAATGAGCAGTTCTTC.